One T cell receptor (beta chain) is described in this entry. The entry originates in a study of blood T cell repertoires in COVID-19. Data came from immunoSEQ multiplex PCR; TCRdb stores just in-frame clones and leaves some out. The sample shows about 290,000 clones, around 86% of them seen only once. Per the germline V gene, CDR1 is SGHTA and CDR2 is FQGTGA. The CDR3 runs 14 residues. Trimming pared 5 bases from V and 1 base from J, leaving 11 bases between. This TCR derives from a woman aged 40 to 50 who had recovered from COVID-19. Sequences were obtained from peripheral blood. The V and J genes are TRBV7-3 and TRBJ1-1, with D tentatively TRBD1 (5 bases). The DNA of the CDR3 is TGTGCCAGCAGCCCTATGGGGGGGAACACTGAAGCTTTCTTT. Protein product: CASSPMGGNTEAFF.